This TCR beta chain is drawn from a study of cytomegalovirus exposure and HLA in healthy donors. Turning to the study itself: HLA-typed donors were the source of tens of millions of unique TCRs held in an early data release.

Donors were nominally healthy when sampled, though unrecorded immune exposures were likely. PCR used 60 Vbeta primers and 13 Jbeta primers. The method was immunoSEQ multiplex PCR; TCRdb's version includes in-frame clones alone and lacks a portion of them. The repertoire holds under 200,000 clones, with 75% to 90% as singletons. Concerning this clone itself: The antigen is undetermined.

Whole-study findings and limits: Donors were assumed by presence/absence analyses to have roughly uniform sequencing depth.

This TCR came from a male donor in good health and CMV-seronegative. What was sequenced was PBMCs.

The CDR3: CSVLAATGQPQHF. In DNA form, the CDR3 reads TGCAGCGTTTTAGCGGCCACGGGTCAGCCCCAGCATTTT. The V call is TRBV29-1, the J call TRBJ1-5; D remains unclear. Germline V gives CDR1 SQVTM, CDR2 ANQGSEA. The CDR3 loop spans 13 amino acids. Trimming stripped 5 bases from V and 6 bases from J, with 14 bases between.